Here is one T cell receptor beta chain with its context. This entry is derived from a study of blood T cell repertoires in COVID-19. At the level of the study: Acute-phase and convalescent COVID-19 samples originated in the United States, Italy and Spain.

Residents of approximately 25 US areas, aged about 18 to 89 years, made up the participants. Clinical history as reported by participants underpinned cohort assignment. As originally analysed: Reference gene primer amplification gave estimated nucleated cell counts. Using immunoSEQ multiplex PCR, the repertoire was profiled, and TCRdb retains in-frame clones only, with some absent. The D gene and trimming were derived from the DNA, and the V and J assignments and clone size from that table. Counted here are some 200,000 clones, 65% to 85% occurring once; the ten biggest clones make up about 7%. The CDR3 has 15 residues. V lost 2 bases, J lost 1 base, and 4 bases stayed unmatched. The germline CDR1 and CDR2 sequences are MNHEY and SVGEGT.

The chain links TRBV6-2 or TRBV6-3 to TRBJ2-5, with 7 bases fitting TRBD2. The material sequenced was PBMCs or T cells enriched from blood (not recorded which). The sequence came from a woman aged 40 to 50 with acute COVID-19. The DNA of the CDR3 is TGTGCCAGCAGTTACGGGTCTAGCGGCCAAGAGACCCAGTACTTC. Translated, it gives CASSYGSSGQETQYF.